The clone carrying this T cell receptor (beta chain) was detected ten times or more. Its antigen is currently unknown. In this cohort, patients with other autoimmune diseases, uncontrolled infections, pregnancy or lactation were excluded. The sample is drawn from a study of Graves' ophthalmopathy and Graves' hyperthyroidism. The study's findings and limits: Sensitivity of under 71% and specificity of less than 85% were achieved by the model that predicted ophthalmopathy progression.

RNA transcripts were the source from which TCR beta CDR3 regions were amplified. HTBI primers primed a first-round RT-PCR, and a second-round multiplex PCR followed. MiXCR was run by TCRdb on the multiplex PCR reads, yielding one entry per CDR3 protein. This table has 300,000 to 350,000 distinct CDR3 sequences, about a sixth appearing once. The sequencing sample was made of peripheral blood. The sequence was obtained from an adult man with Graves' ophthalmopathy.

The CDR3 loop reads CASSEAYLGFSYGYTF. CDR3 sequence (DNA): TGTGCCAGCAGTGAAGCTTACCTCGGGTTTTCCTATGGCTACACCTTC. The chain employs TRBV6-1 and TRBJ1-2; D unclear. This CDR3 spans 16 amino acids. Germline CDR1 is MNHNS and CDR2 is SASEGT. V lost 0 bases to trimming and J lost 4 bases, with 15 bases between them.